These T cell receptor beta chains were read from a single sample in a study of cytomegalovirus exposure and HLA in healthy donors. Libraries were prepared by immunoSEQ multiplex PCR; TCRdb keeps only in-frame clonotypes and omits some of them. Of some 91,000 clones in the sample, roughly 80% were seen once. Material for sequencing was PBMCs. These receptors all come from a middle-aged man in good health and CMV-seropositive. Both conserved end residues are part of each CDR3. D genes are given only for firm matches. The size entry is marked missing in some rows and otherwise reads once, few, many or a size class.

clone_size	j_call	v_call	d_call	cdr3_nt	cdr3_aa
.	TRBJ1-5	TRBV6-5	TRBD1	TGTGCCAGCAGTTACTCGGGGACAGGTACTAATCAGCCCCAGCATTTT	CASSYSGTGTNQPQHF
.	TRBJ2-7	TRBV7-6	TRBD2	TGTGCCAGCAGCTTAGGGGGGGGTTCCGAGCAGTACTTC	CASSLGGGSEQYF
.	TRBJ2-2	TRBV11-2	.	TGTGCCAGCAGCTCACGACAGACCGGGGAGCTGTTTTTT	CASSSRQTGELFF
.	TRBJ2-7	TRBV4-3	.	TGCGCCAGCAGCCAAGGTGCCAGGGTGGTCGAGCAGTACTTC	CASSQGARVVEQYF
.	TRBJ1-2	TRBV2	.	TGTGCCAGCAGTTCCTTTTCTGGGGGCGGATCTTATGGCTACACCTTC	CASSSFSGGGSYGYTF
few	TRBJ1-2	TRBV5-4	.	TGTGCCAGCAGCTTGGACGGCTATGGCTACACCTTC	CASSLDGYGYTF
.	TRBJ1-5	TRBV6-4	.	TGTGCCAGCAGTGATCAGGGCGGTCAGCCCCAGCATTTT	CASSDQGGQPQHF
.	TRBJ2-7	TRBV9	TRBD1	TGTGCCAGCAGCGGCGGCCCCGGGGACAGGACCTACGAGCAGTACTTC	CASSGGPGDRTYEQYF
.	TRBJ1-1	TRBV29-1	.	TGCAGCGTTGGGCTACGGGGCCAGGGGACTGAAGCTTTCTTT	CSVGLRGQGTEAFF
.	TRBJ2-2	TRBV5-6	.	TGTGCCAGCGGCTTGGGATGGCGGGGGCCGGGCGGGGAGCTGTTTTTT	CASGLGWRGPGGELFF
.	TRBJ2-7	TRBV4-1	TRBD2	TGCGCCAGCAGGATAGCGGGGCCGTCCTACGAGCAGTACTTC	CASRIAGPSYEQYF
.	TRBJ2-7	TRBV5-8	.	TGTGCCAGCAGCTGGCAGGGTTACGAGCAGTACTTC	CASSWQGYEQYF
.	TRBJ2-7	TRBV29-1	.	TGCAGCGTTGGCCCTACTAGAATCGGCGAGCAGTACTTC	CSVGPTRIGEQYF
.	TRBJ1-2	TRBV19	.	TGTGCCAGTACCACGGACAGTTATGGCTACACCTTC	CASTTDSYGYTF
few	TRBJ2-3	TRBV5-6	.	TGTGCCAGCAGCTTACGACTAGTCGACACAGATACGCAGTATTTT	CASSLRLVDTDTQYF
once	TRBJ2-4	TRBV10-1	.	TGCGCCAGCAGACCCACACCGGAACGACTCACCGACGAGGGCCTAGCCAAAAACATTCAGTACTTC	CASRPTPERLTDEGLAKNIQYF
.	TRBJ1-4	TRBV5-1	TRBD1	TGCGCCAGCAGCCATTCCGGGACAGGGGAAAAACTGTTTTTT	CASSHSGTGEKLFF
.	TRBJ2-1	TRBV4-1	.	TGCGCCAGCAGCCAAGGGCTAGGGAGTAGCTCCTACAATGAGCAGTTCTTC	CASSQGLGSSSYNEQFF
.	TRBJ2-1	TRBV5-4	TRBD2	TGTGCCAGCAGCCCCGGGACTAGCGGGAGGGTATACAATGAGCAGTTCTTC	CASSPGTSGRVYNEQFF
.	TRBJ1-6	TRBV7-2	TRBD1	TGTGCCAGCAGCTTAGCGGGGACAGAAGATAATTCACCCCTCCACTTT	CASSLAGTEDNSPLHF
once	TRBJ2-7	TRBV6-5	TRBD1	TGTGCCAGCAGGGGTGACAGGGGCTTAGATTACGAGCAGTACTTC	CASRGDRGLDYEQYF
once	TRBJ2-3	TRBV6-6	TRBD2	TGTGCCAGCACCGGGACTACCACAGATACGCAGTATTTT	CASTGTTTDTQYF
.	TRBJ1-2	TRBV19	.	TGTGCCAGTAGTATCTCCTCCCTACAGGTTAACTATGGCTACACCTTC	CASSISSLQVNYGYTF
.	TRBJ1-5	TRBV18	.	TGTGCCAGCTCACCACATCCGGGTCAGCCCCAGCATTTT	CASSPHPGQPQHF
.	TRBJ2-2	TRBV4-2	.	TGTGCCAGCAGCCAAGGCTTTAGCGGTAGAACGAACACCGGGGAGCTGTTTTTT	CASSQGFSGRTNTGELFF
.	TRBJ1-1	TRBV5-1	.	TGCGCCAGCTCCGACAGCGTAAGTCCTGAAGCTTTCTTT	CASSDSVSPEAFF
few	TRBJ2-1	TRBV10-3	TRBD2	TGTGCCATCAGTGAGCCCATAGCGGGGGCCAATGAGCAGTTCTTC	CAISEPIAGANEQFF
.	TRBJ2-7	TRBV11-2	.	TGTGCCAGCAGCTTAGGGCTTGTTTACGAGCAGTACTTC	CASSLGLVYEQYF
once	TRBJ2-3	TRBV28	TRBD1	TGTGCCAGCAGTAGACAGGGGGCAGATACGCAGTATTTT	CASSRQGADTQYF
once	TRBJ2-7	TRBV27	TRBD2	TGTGCCAGCAGTGTCGGCGCGGGAGGGTTCGAGCAGTACTTC	CASSVGAGGFEQYF
.	TRBJ1-3	TRBV5-1	.	TGCGCCAGCAGCTTGTCGACGGAGAGCTCTGGAAACACCATATATTTT	CASSLSTESSGNTIYF
.	TRBJ1-4	TRBV2	TRBD1	TGTGCCAGCAGTTCGACAGGGTTGGGTAATGAAAAACTGTTTTTT	CASSSTGLGNEKLFF
.	TRBJ2-3	TRBV11-1	TRBD2	TGTGCCAGCAGCTTAGCCTCCAGCGGGGCCGCGGATACGCAGTATTTT	CASSLASSGAADTQYF
once	TRBJ2-7	TRBV6-1	.	TGTGCCAGCAGAGGAGCGGGTGCGACCTACGAGCAGTACTTC	CASRGAGATYEQYF
few	TRBJ2-7	TRBV7-6	TRBD2	TGTGCCAGCAGCTCTAGCGGGAGCAGTGAGCAGTACTTC	CASSSSGSSEQYF
.	TRBJ2-1	TRBV18	TRBD1	TGTGCCAGCTCAGTAACAGGGGGCGGCTCCTACAATGAGCAGTTCTTC	CASSVTGGGSYNEQFF
.	TRBJ2-3	TRBV28	.	TGTGCCAGCAGTCAATCCTCCAGTCCCGAAGGCGGCCGCACAGATACGCAGTATTTT	CASSQSSSPEGGRTDTQYF
.	TRBJ2-1	TRBV7-9	TRBD1	TGTGCCAGCAGCGGACAGGGGAGTGAGCAGTTCTTC	CASSGQGSEQFF
.	TRBJ2-1	TRBV5-1	.	TGCTCCAGCAGCTACCTGACTACTACCCCGCTGAATGAGCAGTTCTTC	CSSSYLTTTPLNEQFF
.	TRBJ2-7	TRBV19	TRBD2	TGTGCCAGTAGCCCGGGACTAGCGGGAGGCGTCGCCGACTACGAGCAGTACTTC	CASSPGLAGGVADYEQYF
.	TRBJ2-7	TRBV7-9	TRBD1	TGTGCCAGCAGCTTAGCCGGGACAGGGGCCCACGAGCAGTACTTC	CASSLAGTGAHEQYF
few	TRBJ2-7	TRBV11-3	.	TGTGCCAGCAGCACCGGACCCACAGGAGATGGGGCTTACGAGCAGTACTTC	CASSTGPTGDGAYEQYF
few	TRBJ2-3	TRBV5-8	TRBD1	TGTGCCAGCAGCTTTGGGACAGGAACAGATACGCAGTATTTT	CASSFGTGTDTQYF
.	TRBJ1-3	TRBV7-2	TRBD1	TGTGCCAGCAGCTCCGCAGGGGGCTCTGGAAACACCATATATTTT	CASSSAGGSGNTIYF
.	TRBJ2-7	TRBV5-4	TRBD1	TGTGCCAGCAGCCCCGGGGACAGGGGTCCTCGCTCCGAGCAGTACTTC	CASSPGDRGPRSEQYF
.	TRBJ2-5	TRBV15	.	TGTGCCACCAGCAGAGAGCGGGAGACCCAGTACTTC	CATSRERETQYF